This T cell receptor (beta chain) came from a study of T cell changes during pregnancy in multiple sclerosis. Some clones are missing from TCRdb's copy, which holds only in-frame ones; the method was immunoSEQ multiplex PCR. The repertoire holds more than 35,000 clones, roughly 92% seen once, with around 0.41% in the top ten. The input for sequencing was CD4+ T cells from peripheral blood mononuclear cells, taken in the third trimester of pregnancy. The origin of this receptor is a female donor in good health, enrolled as a control in a pregnancy study.

The CDR3 DNA follows: TGTGCCAGCAGTTGGGGGGACAGGGACACCGGGGAGCTGTTTTTT. Its protein is CASSWGDRDTGELFF. V is TRBV7-2 and J is TRBJ2-2; TRBD1 matches at 9 bases. Germline values: CDR1 SGHTA, CDR2 FQGNSA. V lost 6 bases and J lost 3; bases outside the gene matches: 5. The CDR3 totals 15 residues.